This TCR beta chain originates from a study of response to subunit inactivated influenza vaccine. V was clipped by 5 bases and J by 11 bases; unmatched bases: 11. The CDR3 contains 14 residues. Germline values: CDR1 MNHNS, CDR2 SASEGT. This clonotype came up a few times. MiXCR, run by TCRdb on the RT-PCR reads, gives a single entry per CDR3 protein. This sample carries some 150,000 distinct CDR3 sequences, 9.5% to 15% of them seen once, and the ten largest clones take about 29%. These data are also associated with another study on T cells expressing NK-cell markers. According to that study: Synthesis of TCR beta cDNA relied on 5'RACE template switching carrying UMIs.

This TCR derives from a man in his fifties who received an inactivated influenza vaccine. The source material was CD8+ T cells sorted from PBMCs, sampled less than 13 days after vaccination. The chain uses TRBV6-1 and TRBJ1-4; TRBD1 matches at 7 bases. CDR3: CASSPDRVVEKLFF. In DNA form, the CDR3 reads TGTGCCAGCAGTCCTGACAGGGTAGTAGAGAAACTGTTTTTT.